This T cell receptor (beta chain) derives from a study of technical replicates of blood from a few donors. The CDR3 contains 14 residues. CDR1 and CDR2 from the germline V gene are MNHNS and SASEGT. The junction had 7 bases not matched to a gene; V was cut back by 9 bases and J by 0 bases. The table came from immunoSEQ multiplex PCR; TCRdb's copy has only in-frame clones and leaves some out. The sample comprises tens of thousands of clones, roughly 97% of which are singletons, and 0.34% rests with the top ten. The sample comprised T cells isolated from PBMCs. The chain combines TRBV6-1 with TRBJ1-1, with TRBD1 identical over 7 bases. The TCR sequence derives from a human donor in good health. CDR3 residues: CASILGQMNTEAFF. For the CDR3, the DNA is TGTGCCAGTATCCTGGGACAGATGAACACTGAAGCTTTCTTT.